One and the same sample provided the 6 T cell receptor beta chains below, sequenced in a study of cytomegalovirus exposure and HLA in healthy donors. Produced via immunoSEQ multiplex PCR; TCRdb's table is partial and in-frame only. In the table there are some 270,000 clones, 65% to 90% of which are singletons. Sequencing was done on a sample of PBMCs. All receptors come from a woman younger than 30 in good health and CMV-seronegative.

The chain recombines TRBV7-2 with TRBJ1-2, with 10 bases identical to TRBD1. Looked up from germline, CDR1 is SGHTA and CDR2 is FQGNSA. After removal of 9 bases from V and 4 bases from J, the junction contained 8 bases not matched to a gene. The CDR3 spans 14 residues. The CDR3 sequence: CASSRGDRGYGYTF. Written as DNA, the CDR3 is TGTGCCAGTTCGAGGGGGGACAGGGGCTATGGCTACACCTTC.

The chain uses TRBV5-1 and TRBJ2-2; TRBD1 agrees at 8 bases. This CDR3 comprises 15 residues. The J segment lost 6 bases and the V segment lost 2 bases, leaving 6 bases of the junction unmatched. Germline-derived CDR1 and CDR2 are SGHRS and YFSETQ. In DNA, the CDR3 is TGCGCCAGCAGCTTAATGGGACAGGAGCCCGGGGAGCTGTTTTTT. Residues: CASSLMGQEPGELFF.

This clone was seen just once. This chain links TRBV7-9 with TRBJ1-1; possible D gene TRBD1, 6 bases. V lost 5 bases and J 1 base, leaving 23 bases between the germline ends. There are 18 residues in the CDR3. The V gene's germline CDR1 is SEHNR and CDR2 FQNEAQ (reference sequence). The CDR3 DNA is TGTGCCAGCAGCGTAAGGACAACCCTGGGGGCCAAGAACACTGAAGCTTTCTTT. It translates to CASSVRTTLGAKNTEAFF.

The chain is built from TRBV2 and TRBJ1-5, with D unresolved. V was shortened by 6 bases and J by 8 bases, with 17 bases between the two germline ends. CDR3 length: 14 residues. Germline V gene sequence: CDR1 SNHLY, CDR2 FYNNEI. The DNA of the CDR3 is TGTGCCAGCAGCGCTACGGGGTACCTCGAGCCCCAGCATTTT. It codes for CASSATGYLEPQHF.

The rearrangement links TRBV7-3 to TRBJ2-3; possible D gene TRBD1, 6 bases. This CDR3 has 14 amino acids. The V and J ends lost 6 bases and 3 bases respectively, with 13 bases between them. Per germline, CDR1 SGHTA and CDR2 FQGTGA. The CDR3 bases are TGTGCCAGCAGTCTAAAAGGACAGACAGATACGCAGTATTTT. Translating it yields CASSLKGQTDTQYF.

On this clone itself: The junction differs from germline at one of its ends, possibly a read error. This chain connects TRBV27 to TRBJ1-4; TRBD1 matches 7 bases. In germline, CDR1 is MNHEY, CDR2 SMNVEV (reference sequence). The CDR3 runs to 12 residues. CDR3 sequence (DNA): TGTGCCAGCAGTGCCCGGGCAGGGGGTGTAGTTTTT. Amino acid sequence: CASSARAGGVVF.